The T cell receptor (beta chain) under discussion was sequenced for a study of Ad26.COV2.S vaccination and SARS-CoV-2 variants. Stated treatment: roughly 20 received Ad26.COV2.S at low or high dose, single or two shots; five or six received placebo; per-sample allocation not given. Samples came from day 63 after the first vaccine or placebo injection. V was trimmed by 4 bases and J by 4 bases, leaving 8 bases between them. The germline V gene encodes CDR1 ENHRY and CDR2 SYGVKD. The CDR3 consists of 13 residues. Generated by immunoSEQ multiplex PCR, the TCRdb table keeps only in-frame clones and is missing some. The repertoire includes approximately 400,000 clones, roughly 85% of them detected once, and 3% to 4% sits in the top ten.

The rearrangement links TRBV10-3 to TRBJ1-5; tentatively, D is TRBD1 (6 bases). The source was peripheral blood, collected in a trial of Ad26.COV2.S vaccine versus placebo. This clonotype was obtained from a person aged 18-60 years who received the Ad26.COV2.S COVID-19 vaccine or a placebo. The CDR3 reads CAISGGANQPQHF. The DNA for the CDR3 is TGTGCCATCAGTGGGGGGGCAAATCAGCCCCAGCATTTT.